Following are 8 T cell receptor beta chains from one sample sequenced in a study of T cell repertoires in cytomegalovirus infection. From the reads, TCRdb called clonotypes with MiXCR, one entry per CDR3 protein. The top ten hold around 10% of the sample, which has around 120,000 distinct CDR3 sequences, roughly 9% seen once. Sequencing used PBMCs. These receptor sequences come from a human donor in good health (CMV status not recorded). Some clones in this sample may be carry-over from other donors' samples.

This clonotype was counted many times. The CDR3 here is CASKQQGNGANVLTF. The CDR3 DNA reads as TGTGCCAGCAAGCAACAGGGGAATGGGGCCAACGTCCTGACTTTC. The chain links TRBV6-6 to TRBJ2-6, with TRBD1 matching 7 bases. This CDR3 region has 15 residues. The germline CDR1 and CDR2 sequences are MNHNY and SVGAGI (reference sequence). V lost 7 bases, J lost 3 bases, and 6 bases stayed unmatched.

This clonotype was found many times. CDR3 residues: CASSPGGQGIPDTQYF. The DNA for the CDR3 is TGTGCCAGCAGTCCAGGCGGACAGGGGATCCCAGATACGCAGTATTTT. The chain carries TRBV6-2 or TRBV6-3 and TRBJ2-3; 9 positions agree with TRBD1. The CDR3 extends over 16 amino acids. CDR1 and CDR2 from the germline V gene are MNHEY and SVGEGT. J gave up 4 bases and V 5 bases, and 10 bases lay outside the gene matches.

This clonotype was seen ten or more times. The chain combines TRBV20-1 with TRBJ2-5; D gene ambiguous. Germline CDR1 DFQATT, CDR2 SNEGSKA (reference sequence). The CDR3 extends over 11 amino acids. The ends were cut back, 3 bases at V and 5 bases at J, with 7 bases in the middle. CDR3 loop: CSASFAETQYF. The CDR3 DNA follows: TGCAGTGCTAGCTTCGCTGAGACCCAGTACTTC.

This clonotype was recorded at least ten times. V and J are TRBV7-8 and TRBJ2-5; 7 bases are a match to TRBD1. The V gene's germline CDR1 is SGHVS and CDR2 FQNEAQ. This CDR3 is 15 amino acids long. With V trimmed by 4 bases and J by 1 base, 6 bases remained unmatched. The CDR3 DNA reads TGTGCCAGCAGCTCCGGACAGGTCCCCCAAGAGACCCAGTACTTC. Encoded protein: CASSSGQVPQETQYF.

This clonotype appeared many times. The chain combines TRBV7-6 with TRBJ2-7, with D unclear. There are 13 residues in the CDR3. Trimming cost V 5 bases and J 3 bases, with 11 bases left between them. Germline CDR1 reads SGHVS; CDR2 reads FNYEAQ. CDR3 loop: CASSQGPLYEQYF. DNA for the CDR3: TGTGCCAGCAGCCAAGGACCCCTCTACGAGCAGTACTTC.

The sample holds many counts of this clonotype. CDR3 in DNA: TGCGCCAGCAGGGGAATGGGGTACAATGAGCAGTTCTTC. This sequence encodes CASRGMGYNEQFF. This chain connects TRBV5-1 to TRBJ2-1; no definite D call. Trimming cost V 5 bases and J 4 bases, with 10 bases left between them. Germline lookup yields CDR1 SGHRS and CDR2 YFSETQ. The CDR3 extends over 13 amino acids.

This clonotype came up many times. V and J are TRBV10-2 and TRBJ1-2, with unresolved D. With 8 bases removed from V and 2 bases from J, the gap between germline ends came to 9 bases. The CDR3 is 12 amino acids. From germline, CDR1 is WSHSY and CDR2 SAAADI. The chain's CDR3 is CASHHRNYGYTF. The DNA for the CDR3 is TGCGCCAGCCACCATAGAAACTATGGCTACACCTTC.

This clonotype appeared many times. V is TRBV20-1 and J is TRBJ2-7; D is undetermined. Germline V gene data show CDR1 as DFQATT and CDR2 as SNEGSKA (reference sequence). This CDR3 region has 15 residues. Trimming cost V 3 bases and J 0 bases, with 15 bases left between them. DNA of the CDR3: TGCAGTGCTAGCGGCCAGTTTCGCGGCTCCTACGAGCAGTACTTC. Translation: CSASGQFRGSYEQYF.